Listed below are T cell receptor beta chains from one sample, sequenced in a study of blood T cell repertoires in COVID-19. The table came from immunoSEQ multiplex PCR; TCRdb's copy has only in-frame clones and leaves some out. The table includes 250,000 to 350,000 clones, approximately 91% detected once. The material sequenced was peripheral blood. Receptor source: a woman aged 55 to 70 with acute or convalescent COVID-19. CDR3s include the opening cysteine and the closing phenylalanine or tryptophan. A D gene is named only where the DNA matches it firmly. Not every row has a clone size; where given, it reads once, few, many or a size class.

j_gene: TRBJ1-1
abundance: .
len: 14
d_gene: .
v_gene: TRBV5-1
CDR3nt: TGCGCCAGCAGCTTGAGTGGACAGAACACTGAAGCTTTCTTT
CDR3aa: CASSLSGQNTEAFF

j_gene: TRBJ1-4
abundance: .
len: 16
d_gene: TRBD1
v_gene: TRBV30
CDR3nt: TGTGCCTGGAGTCCCATCGGACAGGGGGGCGTAGGAAAACTGTTTTTT
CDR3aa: CAWSPIGQGGVGKLFF

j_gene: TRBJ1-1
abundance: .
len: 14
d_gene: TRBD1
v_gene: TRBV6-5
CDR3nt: TGTGCCAGCGGCCTCCAGGGGGGCTACACTGAAGCTTTCTTT
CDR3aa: CASGLQGGYTEAFF

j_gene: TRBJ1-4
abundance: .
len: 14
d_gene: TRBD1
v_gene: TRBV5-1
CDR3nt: TGCGCCAGCAGCAAGGACAGGCCCCAAGAAAAACTGTTTTTT
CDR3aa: CASSKDRPQEKLFF

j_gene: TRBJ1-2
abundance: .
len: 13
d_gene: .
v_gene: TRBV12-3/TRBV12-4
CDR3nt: TGTGCCAGCAGTCAAACACCAGGCTATGGCTACACCTTC
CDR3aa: CASSQTPGYGYTF

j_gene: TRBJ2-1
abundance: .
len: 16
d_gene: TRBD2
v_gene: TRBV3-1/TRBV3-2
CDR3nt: TGTGCCAGCAGCCGCATAACTAGCGGGGTCTACAATGAGCAGTTCTTC
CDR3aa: CASSRITSGVYNEQFF

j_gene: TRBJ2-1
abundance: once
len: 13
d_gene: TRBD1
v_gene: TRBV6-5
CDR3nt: TGTGCCAGTACAGGGGGAAACTACAATGAGCAGTTCTTC
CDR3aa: CASTGGNYNEQFF

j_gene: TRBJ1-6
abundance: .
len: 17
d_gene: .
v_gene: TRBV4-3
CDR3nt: TGCGCCAGCAGCCAAGATCTGGCGGGGAACTATAATTCACCCCTCCACTTT
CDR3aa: CASSQDLAGNYNSPLHF

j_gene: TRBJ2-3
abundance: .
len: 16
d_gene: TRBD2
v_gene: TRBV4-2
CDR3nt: TGTGCCAGCAGCCAACGCAGGACTAGTACCACAGATACGCAGTATTTT
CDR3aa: CASSQRRTSTTDTQYF

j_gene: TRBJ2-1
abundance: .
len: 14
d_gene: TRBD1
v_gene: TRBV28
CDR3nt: TGTGCCAGCAGTCCGGACAGGGGGCAGAATGAGCAGTTCTTC
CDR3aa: CASSPDRGQNEQFF

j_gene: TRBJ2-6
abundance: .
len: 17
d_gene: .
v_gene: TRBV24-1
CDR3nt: TGTGCCACCAGTGACCCGACAACCTTAGGACATTCCAACGTCCTGACTTTC
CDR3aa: CATSDPTTLGHSNVLTF

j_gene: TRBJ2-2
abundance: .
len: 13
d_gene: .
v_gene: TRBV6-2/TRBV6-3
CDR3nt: TGTGCCAGCAGGTACGGACAGCTCGGGGAGCTGTTTTTT
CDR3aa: CASRYGQLGELFF

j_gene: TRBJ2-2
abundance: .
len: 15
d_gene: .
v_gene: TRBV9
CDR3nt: TGTGCCAGCAGCGACCCCGGGACATTTACCGGGGAGCTGTTTTTT
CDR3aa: CASSDPGTFTGELFF

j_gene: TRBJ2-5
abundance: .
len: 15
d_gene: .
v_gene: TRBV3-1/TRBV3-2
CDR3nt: TGTGCCAGCAGCCCACGCGCCGGGGGAATGGTGACCCAGTACTTC
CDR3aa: CASSPRAGGMVTQYF

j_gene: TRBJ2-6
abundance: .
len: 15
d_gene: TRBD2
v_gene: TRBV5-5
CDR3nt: TGTGCCAGCAGCCTTGGGGGGGCTGGGGCCAACGTCCTGACTTTC
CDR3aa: CASSLGGAGANVLTF

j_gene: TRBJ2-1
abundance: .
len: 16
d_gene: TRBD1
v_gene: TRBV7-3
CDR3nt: TGTGCCAGCAGCTTAACGAGACAGGGGGCGAAGAGTGAGCAGTTCTTC
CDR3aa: CASSLTRQGAKSEQFF

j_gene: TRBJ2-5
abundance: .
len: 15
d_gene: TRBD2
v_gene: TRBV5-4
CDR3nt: TGTGCCAGCAGCTTGCGACTAGCGGGCCAAGAGACCCAGTACTTC
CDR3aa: CASSLRLAGQETQYF

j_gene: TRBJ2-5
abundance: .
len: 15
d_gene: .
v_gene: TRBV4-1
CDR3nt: TGCGCCAGCAGCCAAGATTCCGGGTCCGTAGAGACCCAGTACTTC
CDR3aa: CASSQDSGSVETQYF